The clone carrying this TCR beta chain was counted only a few times. What it recognizes is unknown. This sample stems from a study of T cell repertoires in cytomegalovirus infection. For the study at large: In the study, CMV epitopes included recently identified HLA-C-restricted and well-studied HLA-B-restricted ones. Public signatures in TCR beta pointed to CMV infection and matching HLA type.

Study findings and constraints: HLA-C-restricted TCR beta clonotypes specific for CMV led the ex vivo response. Totalled public TCR beta family frequency picked out people who carried CMV plus the relevant HLA.

The CDR3 covers 15 residues. Germline CDR1 LGHNA, CDR2 YNFKEQ. The V end lost 1 base, the J end lost 0 bases, and 9 bases lay between the germline ends. MiXCR, applied by TCRdb to the reads, yields one record per CDR3 protein. The table lists roughly 800,000 distinct CDR3 sequences, around 29% of them singletons. The sequencing used cultured CD8+ T cells from PBMCs, collected from culture after CMV antigen stimulation. The TCR comes from a human donor in good health (CMV status not recorded). Some clones in this sample may be carry-over from other donors' samples. The V and J genes are TRBV4-2 and TRBJ1-2; no firm D call. Written as DNA, the CDR3 is TGTGCCAGCAGCCAAGGAACGGTCCCTAACTATGGCTACACCTTC. Translated: CASSQGTVPNYGYTF.